This T cell receptor (beta chain) is drawn from a study of blood T cells in healthy people across ages. Whole-study context: About one barcoded beta molecule per two T cells was the capture yield of template switching.

The second PCR ran about 6 to 12 cycles with a sample-barcoded 5' primer and J-beta primers. Via MiXCR, TCRdb re-called the 5' RACE reads, giving one row per CDR3 protein. The data contain 1.6 million or so distinct CDR3 sequences, almost 35% of them singletons. Regarding this clonotype: The antigen is unknown.

Findings and caveats of the study: PBMCs went unsorted, and a conclusive naive versus antigen-experienced comparison was therefore prevented.

V was pared by 5 bases and J by 0 bases, with 11 bases between. The CDR3 spans 15 residues. Germline V lookup: CDR1 SEHNR, CDR2 FQNEAQ (reference sequence). The rearrangement uses TRBV7-9 and TRBJ2-1; D is perhaps TRBD2 (6 bases). Sequences were obtained from blood. The receptor comes from a woman between 25 and 40 years old in good health. The DNA for the CDR3 is TGTGCCAGCAGCCTTTTGACTAGCTCCTACAATGAGCAGTTCTTC. Its protein is CASSLLTSSYNEQFF. Together with reference TRBV7-9 and TRBJ2-1, the CDR3 gives the full variable domain: DTGVSQNPRHKITKRGQNVTFRCDPISEHNRLYWYRQTLGQGPEFLTYFQNEAQLEKSRLLSDRFSAERPKGSFSTLEIQRTEQGDSAMYLCASSLLTSSYNEQFFGPGTRLTVL.